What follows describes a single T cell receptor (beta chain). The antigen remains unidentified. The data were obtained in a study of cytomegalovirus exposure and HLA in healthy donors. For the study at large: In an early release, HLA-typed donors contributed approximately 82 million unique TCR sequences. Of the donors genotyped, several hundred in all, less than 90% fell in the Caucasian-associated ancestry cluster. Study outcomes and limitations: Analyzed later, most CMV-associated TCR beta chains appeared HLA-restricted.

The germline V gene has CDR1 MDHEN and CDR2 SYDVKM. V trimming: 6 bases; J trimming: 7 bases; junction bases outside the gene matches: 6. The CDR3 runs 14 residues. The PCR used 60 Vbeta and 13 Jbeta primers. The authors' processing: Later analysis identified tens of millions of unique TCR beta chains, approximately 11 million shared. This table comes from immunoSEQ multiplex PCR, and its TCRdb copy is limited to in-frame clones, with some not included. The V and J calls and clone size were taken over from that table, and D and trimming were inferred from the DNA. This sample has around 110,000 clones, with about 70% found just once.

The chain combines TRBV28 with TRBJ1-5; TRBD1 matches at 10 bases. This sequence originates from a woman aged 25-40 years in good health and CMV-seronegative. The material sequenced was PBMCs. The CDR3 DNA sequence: TGTGCCAGCAGATCCGGGACAGGGGTGCAGCCCCAGCATTTT. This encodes CASRSGTGVQPQHF.